This TCR beta chain was identified in a study of T-cell memory formation after mild COVID-19 (TCRdb year 2021). About the full investigation: TCR sequence clusters from the two donors were found to be largely donor specific. In a couple of donors, T-cell clones that expanded and contracted after mild COVID-19 were followed by sequencing TCRalpha and TCRbeta repertoires longitudinally. The cohort was made up of two young adult volunteers, one female and one male, who were previously healthy. What the work shows at the level of the full study, not this receptor alone: Some responding clones were detected in pre-infection memory, suggesting pre-existing cross-reactive memory T cells joined the SARS-CoV-2 response. The study included only two mild cases, and larger cohorts that include severe cases with pre-infection samples were judged to be necessary. Contracting CD4+ clones were found mainly in CM and EM memory subsets, while CD8+ clones were enriched in EMRA. SARS-CoV-2 specificity was not confirmed for the second-wave clones peaking on day 37. Balanced CD4/CD8 phenotypes were observed for clones contracting from day 15 to 85, whereas a bias towards CD4+ was observed for a second wave of clones expanding from day 15 to 37.

Ficoll-Paque density gradient centrifugation was used to isolate PBMCs. This sample was sequenced with an Illumina NovaSeq 6000. TCRalpha and TCRbeta cDNA libraries were constructed by 5'RACE with constant-segment primers, with sample barcodes and unique molecular identifiers being introduced. RNA was extracted from every sample with Trizol reagent. Libraries were amplified in two PCR steps, with a second sample barcode and Illumina TruSeq adapters added in the second step. The libraries were sequenced on an Illumina NovaSeq using 2 x 150 bp paired-end reads. As for how the authors treated the data: The reads were demultiplexed and collapsed into UMI-guided consensus sequences using migec v1.2.7. Using mixcr v2.1.11, UMI consensuses were aligned to TRA and TRB V and J templates and then assembled into clonotypes. A clonotype was counted as expanded or contracted only if both edgeR and NoisET called the change significant, with noise models trained on biological replicates. For edgeR calls, a false discovery rate-adjusted p below 0.01 and a log2 fold-change threshold of 1 were applied. As an exploratory analysis of dynamics, PCA with hierarchical clustering was applied to max-normalized trajectories of the 1000 most abundant clonotypes. Separately sequenced CD4+ and CD8+ repertoires were used to assign a CD4 or CD8 phenotype to each responding clone. Through fastp at Q25 and MiXCR, TCRdb rebuilt clones from the public reads, retaining in-frame beta chains. For every CDR3 protein sequence, its rows merge into one entry that carries the most common genes and DNA. TCRdb's processing, not the authors' own work, is the source of the V and J calls. This sample is represented by 210,000 or so distinct CDR3 sequences; 27% of them were singletons. Clones ranked in the top ten supply about 10% of the sample.

CDR1 and CDR2 are drawn from the germline V gene: MRHNA, SNTAGT. The CDR3 numbers 15 residues from cysteine through phenylalanine. CDR3 DNA is the only sequence kept; it has 45 bases, read in frame from the first base. V trim: 4 bases; J trim: 1 base; unmatched bases: 2. Comment on this clonotype: The target of this receptor is not known. Qualities for individual bases were not recorded, and no much larger clone is one base off.

The sequence came from an adult woman who had mild COVID-19 (a few samples of this study predate the infection). The sample titles of this study are shuffled in the database, so cell type and time point are left out; the donor was told from shared clones. The chain couples TRBV6-4 to TRBJ2-3; TRBD1 matches 10 bases in the middle. The sequencing input was PBMCs or a T cell subset sorted from them (not recorded which). The CDR3: CASSGGTGGTDTQYF. The DNA is as follows: TGTGCCAGCAGTGGAGGGACAGGGGGCACAGATACGCAGTATTTT.